A selection of T cell receptor beta chains follows, all from one sample in a study of CD8+CD57+ T cells in acquired aplastic anemia. One entry per CDR3 protein, called by TCRdb with MiXCR from the reads. This table has roughly 200,000 distinct CDR3 sequences, over 60% appearing once. Specimen: sorted CD4+, CD8+, or CD8+CD57+ T cells (not recorded which) from PBMCs. The source is a human donor in good health. Both conserved end residues are part of each CDR3. Size tells how often a clone was seen (once, few, many) or the class of an expanded clone, and some rows leave it out.

V gene	J gene	clone size	CDR3 protein
TRBV10-3	TRBJ2-5	many	CAISDTGQETQYF
TRBV10-3	TRBJ2-1	NA	CAISESGWVWGAMWKQFF
TRBV7-3	TRBJ2-7	NA	CASSLAGTTGQYF
TRBV7-2	TRBJ1-3	NA	CASSLSGGERNTIYF
TRBV10-3	TRBJ2-3	once	CAISERDTTSGSPDTQYF
TRBV27	TRBJ2-7	many	CASSLTTPTEQYF
TRBV7-9	TRBJ1-2	NA	CASSVDSTYGYTF
TRBV7-3	TRBJ2-1	NA	CASSLRHKAGLAGGLNEQFF
TRBV2	TRBJ2-1	NA	CASSEFSGVYNEQFF
TRBV5-6	TRBJ2-7	many	CASSLAESRYEQYF
TRBV15	TRBJ1-1	once	CVTSRDRENTEAFF
TRBV7-3	TRBJ2-7	once	CASSQDYREIQFYYEQHF
TRBV24-1	TRBJ2-5	NA	CATSEATSGGAETQYF
TRBV7-2	TRBJ2-7	NA	CASSLAGIKAYGQYF
TRBV7-9	TRBJ2-3	NA	CASSLSAPSDTQYF
TRBV7-9	TRBJ2-5	once	CASSGAGLAEEETQYF
TRBV10-3	TRBJ2-2	NA	CASRTEWGGELFF
TRBV9	TRBJ1-1	NA	CASSERDRGSNTEAFF
TRBV29-1	TRBJ2-5	NA	CSVVQGTLYQETQYF
TRBV24-1	TRBJ2-3	few	CATSDLGQGPDTQYF
TRBV4-1	TRBJ2-7	many	CASSPPGQIKYF
TRBV19	TRBJ1-1	NA	CASRGGIPEAFF
TRBV2	TRBJ1-1	NA	CASARQGALVAEAFF
TRBV9	TRBJ2-1	many	CASSGWGTGEQFF
TRBV7-3	TRBJ1-1	NA	CASSDGFSEAFF
TRBV7-9	TRBJ2-7	NA	CASSPKGGRNYEQYF
TRBV7-8	TRBJ1-2	NA	CASSPEGATDYGYTF
TRBV7-9	TRBJ2-7	NA	CASSPTGTIVEQYF
TRBV25-1	TRBJ2-1	NA	CAAGTSGNEIYNEQFF
TRBV29-1	TRBJ1-1	NA	CSVGHEHTEAFF
TRBV5-1	TRBJ1-1	NA	CASSPDSYYTEAFF
TRBV4-1	TRBJ2-1	NA	CASSQVGHASLGYNEQFF
TRBV10-3	TRBJ1-1	few	CAISEDGMNTEAFF
TRBV29-1	TRBJ1-2	NA	CSIGGAAGYTF
TRBV20-1	TRBJ2-1	NA	CSARNFLNEQFF
TRBV20-1	TRBJ1-2	NA	CSAPRRQTF
TRBV3-1	TRBJ2-5	NA	CASSLQGTTYQETQCF
TRBV24-1	TRBJ2-1	few	CATSDTSTPNEQFF
TRBV5-1	TRBJ2-3	NA	CASSRGRAEITDTQYF
TRBV12-3/TRBV12-4	TRBJ2-7	NA	CASSLVKSYEQYF
TRBV2	TRBJ1-5	NA	CASSPRDRDSNQPQHF
TRBV29-1	TRBJ2-7	NA	CSVGGSPYEQYF
TRBV20-1	TRBJ2-5	NA	CSATRLAGAETQYF
TRBV10-3	TRBJ2-7	NA	CAARGGDRAASYEQYF
TRBV7-9	TRBJ2-7	once	CASSSQDRGLHEQYF
TRBV2	TRBJ2-1	NA	CASSDDRESYNEQFF
TRBV20-1	TRBJ2-7	NA	CSATMGQGLLRQQYF
TRBV20-1	TRBJ1-5	NA	CSARAHSGVSNQPQHF
TRBV10-3	TRBJ2-1	NA	CASSYVPGGSGSIVEQFF
TRBV5-1	TRBJ2-7	many	CASSLGQGGYEQYF
TRBV28	TRBJ1-3	NA	CASSLGTTGVTGNTIYF
TRBV19	TRBJ1-1	NA	CASRDRDTEAFF
TRBV29-1	TRBJ2-2	NA	CSVEDAGELFF
TRBV10-3	TRBJ2-7	few	CAISESSYEQYF
TRBV6-4	TRBJ2-5	few	CASSPGLADQETQYF